The 2 T cell receptor beta chains given below trace back to one sample, sequenced in a study of CXCR3-negative and CXCR3-positive naive CD8 T cells. UMI-labeled 5' RACE yielded the TRB cDNA libraries. TCRdb re-called the 5' RACE reads and gives one entry per CDR3 protein, without DNA. The sample spans 65,000 to 75,000 distinct CDR3 sequences; the ten largest clones claim nearly 1.5%. Sequences were obtained from naive CXCR3- CD8+ T cells from blood. Subset noted: CD45RO-CCR7+CD27+CD95- naive CD8+ T cells lacking CXCR3 (TNR3-). All receptors derive from a human donor in good health. Some clones in this sample may be carry-over from other donors' samples.

The V and J genes are TRBV7-9 and TRBJ2-7; TCRdb returns TRBD2, unconfirmable since there is no DNA. Germline V CDR1 and CDR2: SEHNR, FQNEAQ (reference sequence). The CDR3 consists of 19 residues. This chain's CDR3 is CASSPTGTSGGSSIYEQYF.

The CDR3 region is CASSSTHSSGGGTDTQYF. The genes are TRBV7-9 and TRBJ2-3; checking the TCRdb D call of TRBD2 is not possible without DNA. Germline V gene lookup returns CDR1 SEHNR and CDR2 FQNEAQ (reference sequence). The length of the CDR3 is 18 residues.